These 21 T cell receptor beta chains share one sample of origin, sequenced in a study of control samples from healthy donors and cancer patients. Assay: immunoSEQ multiplex PCR; the TCRdb copy retains only in-frame clones and omits some. The sample shows roughly 100,000 clones, approximately 83% of them seen only once. Material for sequencing was blood. The receptors here all came from a woman aged 45-65 years in good health.

Comments on this clone: Other DNA sequences in this sample translate to the same CDR3. V usage is TRBV5-5 and J usage is TRBJ1-2; tentative D call: TRBD1 (6 bases). Per germline, CDR1 SGHKS and CDR2 YYEKEE (reference sequence). Trimming removed 0 bases from V and 8 bases from J, with 11 bases in between. This CDR3 is built from 13 residues. CDR3 sequence: CASSLDRVIGYTF. In DNA, the CDR3 is TGTGCCAGCAGCTTGGACAGGGTAATCGGCTACACCTTC.

The rearrangement links TRBV18 to TRBJ1-2, with a tentative D call TRBD1 (5 bases). Between the trimmed V and J ends, which lost 2 bases and 2 bases, there was a span of 9 bases. The CDR3 is 14 residues long. The germline V gene encodes CDR1 KGHSH and CDR2 LQKENI. The CDR3 coding sequence is TGTGCCAGCTCACCATCGCAGGGAAACTATGGCTACACCTTC. Its protein is CASSPSQGNYGYTF.

This clone was counted once. This sequence joins TRBV6-1 and TRBJ1-4; tentative D call: TRBD1 (5 bases). CDR1 and CDR2 (germline): MNHNS, SASEGT. There are 14 residues in the CDR3. V was shortened by 3 bases and J by 0 bases, with 5 bases between the two germline ends. The CDR3 sequence: CASSDRATNEKLFF. CDR3 nucleotides: TGTGCCAGCAGTGACAGGGCAACTAATGAAAAACTGTTTTTT.

A word on this clone: At one end, the junction sequence differs from germline, possibly due to a read error. The rearrangement joins TRBV6-5 to TRBJ1-6; 8 positions agree with TRBD1. CDR1 and CDR2 from the germline V gene are MNHEY and SVGAGI. The length of the CDR3 is 14 residues. CDR3 residues: CASSYGQGVSPPHF. The CDR3 DNA is TGTGCCAGCAGTTACGGACAGGGAGTCTCACCCCCCCACTTT.

The gene calls are TRBV23-1 and TRBJ2-2; 8 bases line up with TRBD1. TRBV23-1 is noted as an ORF with a role that remains uncertain. Losses at the gene ends were 8 bases for V and 2 bases for J; bases not matched to a gene: 13. CDR3 length: 17 residues. The CDR3 bases are TGCGCCAGCGGTTATCGTCAGGGGGCGAGAAACACCGGGGAGCTGTTTTTT. As protein: CASGYRQGARNTGELFF.

The chain has TRBV19 and TRBJ1-1; no reliable D call. Per the germline V gene, CDR1 is LNHDA and CDR2 is SQIVND (reference sequence). The CDR3 runs to 16 residues. V lost 3 bases to trimming and J lost 4 bases, with 18 bases between them. The CDR3 DNA reads TGTGCCAGTAGTATTTCGATTGGGGTTTTTGGCACTGAAGCTTTCTTT. Its protein product is CASSISIGVFGTEAFF.

The rearrangement links TRBV5-4 to TRBJ2-3; 7 bases are a match to TRBD1. J lost 0 bases, V lost 5 bases, and 6 bases had no gene match. Germline CDR1 is SGHNT and CDR2 is YYREEE (reference sequence). The CDR3 runs to 15 residues. The CDR3 bases are TGTGCCAGCAGGGCCGGGACAGCCAGCACAGATACGCAGTATTTT. Amino acid sequence: CASRAGTASTDTQYF.

The J gene is TRBJ1-1, the V gene TRBV12-3 or TRBV12-4; D uncertain. This CDR3 is built from 13 residues. Trimming stripped 9 bases from V and 4 bases from J, with 15 bases between. DNA for the CDR3: TGTGCCAGTGTCCGAGGTTTGGGCACTGAAGCTTTCTTT. Translating gives CASVRGLGTEAFF.

The V and J genes are TRBV7-9 and TRBJ1-3; D is ambiguous. The germline gives CDR1 SEHNR, CDR2 FQNEAQ (reference sequence). V was pared by 5 bases and J by 3 bases, with 8 bases between. This CDR3 is built from 13 residues. DNA of the CDR3: TGTGCCAGCAGCCCTGGAAGTGGAAACACCATATATTTT. It codes for CASSPGSGNTIYF.

This clone was recorded once. The rearrangement uses TRBV6-6 and TRBJ1-1; 8 bases are shared with TRBD1. The CDR3 totals 12 residues. Germline V gene data show CDR1 as MNHNY and CDR2 as SVGAGI (reference sequence). Trimming took 2 bases from V and 11 from J; bases not matched to a gene: 4. The CDR3 DNA is TGTGCCAGCAGTTACCCGCAGGGGGCGGCTTTCTTT. It codes for CASSYPQGAAFF.

DNA for the CDR3: TGTGCCAGCAGCCTAGACAGGAATCAGCCCCAGCATTTT. Translating gives CASSLDRNQPQHF. The chain couples TRBV7-2 to TRBJ1-5; possibly TRBD1 for D (6 bases). CDR3 size: 13 residues. The germline V and J ends were trimmed by 5 bases and 4 bases, with 9 bases remaining between them. The V gene's germline CDR1 is SGHTA and CDR2 FQGNSA. The variable domain in full, with the rest retrieved from reference TRBV7-2 and TRBJ1-5, is GAGVSQSPSNKVTEKGKDVELRCDPISGHTALYWYRQSLGQGLEFLIYFQGNSAPDKSGLPSDRFSAERTGGSVSTLTIQRTQQEDSAVYLCASSLDRNQPQHFGDGTRLSIL.

The chain employs TRBV27 and TRBJ2-3; 10 bases fit TRBD1. Unmatched junction bases numbered 9, after V lost 6 bases and J lost 6 bases. The CDR3 runs 15 residues. Germline values: CDR1 MNHEY, CDR2 SMNVEV (reference sequence). CDR3 amino acids: CASRTGQGFSDTQYF. In DNA form, the CDR3 reads TGTGCCAGCAGAACGGGACAGGGGTTTTCCGATACGCAGTATTTT.

The CDR3, as DNA: TGTGCCAGCAGTGGGACCCTGGGGACTGAAGCTTTCTTT. Its protein is CASSGTLGTEAFF. J is TRBJ1-1 and V is TRBV2; D call uncertain. The CDR3 is 13 amino acids. Trimming took off 4 bases at V and 5 bases at J, with 11 bases between the two ends. CDR1 and CDR2 (germline): SNHLY, FYNNEI.

The V and J genes are TRBV6-5 and TRBJ2-2, with D perhaps TRBD1 or TRBD2 (5 bases each). The CDR3 is made up of 16 amino acids. V was shortened by 2 bases and J by 5 bases, with 15 bases between the two germline ends. Germline CDR1 MNHEY, CDR2 SVGAGI. CDR3 sequence reads: CASSYAGIRGTGELFF. The CDR3 DNA is TGTGCCAGCAGTTACGCAGGGATTCGGGGAACCGGGGAGCTGTTTTTT.

V and J are TRBV19 and TRBJ2-5; TRBD1 might be the D (5 bases). V lost 4 bases and J lost 5, with 8 bases in between. This CDR3 contains 12 residues. The germline V gene has CDR1 LNHDA and CDR2 SQIVND (reference sequence). CDR3 in DNA: TGTGCCAGTAGTAGGGGCGGTGAGACCCAGTACTTC. Translating gives CASSRGGETQYF.

The chain is built from TRBV9 and TRBJ2-3; D perhaps matches TRBD1 (6 bases). Germline V gene sequence: CDR1 SGDLS, CDR2 YYNGEE. Trimming cost V 4 bases and J 3 bases, with 15 bases left between them. The CDR3 consists of 15 residues. CDR3 loop: CASSRTGRGTDTQYF. CDR3 DNA sequence: TGTGCCAGCAGCCGAACAGGGCGCGGGACAGATACGCAGTATTTT.

The rearrangement joins TRBV25-1 to TRBJ2-7; D tentatively fits TRBD1 or TRBD2 (6 bases each). Trimming took 1 base from V and 5 from J, leaving 15 bases between them. From germline, CDR1 is MGHDK and CDR2 SYGVNS. The CDR3 has 15 residues. CDR3 sequence: CASSESLGGRDEQYF. CDR3 sequence (DNA): TGTGCCAGCAGTGAATCTTTGGGGGGCAGGGACGAGCAGTACTTC.

The chain is built from TRBV19 and TRBJ1-2; D possibly corresponds to TRBD1 (5 bases). V lost 1 base to trimming and J lost 8 bases, with 8 bases between them. CDR1 and CDR2 (germline): LNHDA, SQIVND (reference sequence). There are 12 residues in the CDR3. The chain's CDR3 is CASSIGEGGYTF. CDR3 nucleotides: TGTGCCAGTAGTATAGGCGAGGGGGGCTACACCTTC.

This clone came up a few times. This chain's CDR3 is CASSLAGGAYNEQFF. The CDR3 coding sequence is TGTGCCAGCAGCTTAGCTGGGGGGGCATACAATGAGCAGTTCTTC. This chain joins TRBV7-2 and TRBJ2-1, with a tentative D call TRBD2 (7 bases). The V gene's germline CDR1 is SGHTA and CDR2 FQGNSA. The CDR3 runs 15 residues. V was pared by 0 bases and J by 4 bases, with 10 bases between.

J is TRBJ1-4 and V is TRBV15; D remains ambiguous. Germline CDR1 reads LNHNV; CDR2 reads YYDKDF (reference sequence). Trimming pared 0 bases from V and 5 bases from J, leaving 4 bases between. CDR3 size: 13 residues. This chain's CDR3 is CATSRELNEKLFF. The CDR3 DNA sequence: TGTGCCACCAGCAGAGAACTGAATGAAAAACTGTTTTTT.

V is TRBV5-4 and J is TRBJ1-2; no reliable D call. The germline gives CDR1 SGHNT, CDR2 YYREEE (reference sequence). V shed 0 bases and J shed 6 bases, with 9 bases lying between them. The CDR3 totals 13 residues. The CDR3: CASSLGQENGYTF. The CDR3 nucleotides are TGTGCCAGCAGCTTGGGTCAGGAGAATGGCTACACCTTC.